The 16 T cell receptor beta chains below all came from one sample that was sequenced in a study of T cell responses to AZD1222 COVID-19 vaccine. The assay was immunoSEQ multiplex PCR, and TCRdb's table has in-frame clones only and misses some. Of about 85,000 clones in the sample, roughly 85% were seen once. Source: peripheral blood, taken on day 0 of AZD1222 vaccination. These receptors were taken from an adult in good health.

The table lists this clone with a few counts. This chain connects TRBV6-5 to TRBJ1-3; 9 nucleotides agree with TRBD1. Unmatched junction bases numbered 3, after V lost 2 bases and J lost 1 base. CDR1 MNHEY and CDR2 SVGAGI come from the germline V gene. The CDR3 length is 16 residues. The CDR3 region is CASSYGTGSSGNTIYF. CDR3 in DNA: TGTGCCAGCAGTTACGGGACAGGGTCGTCTGGAAACACCATATATTTT.

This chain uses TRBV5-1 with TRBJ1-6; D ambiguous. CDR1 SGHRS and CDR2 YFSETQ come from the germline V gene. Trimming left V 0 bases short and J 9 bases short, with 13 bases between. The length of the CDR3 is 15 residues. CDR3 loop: CASSLDVIRSSPLHF. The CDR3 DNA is TGCGCCAGCAGCTTGGATGTGATTCGGAGTTCACCCCTCCACTTT.

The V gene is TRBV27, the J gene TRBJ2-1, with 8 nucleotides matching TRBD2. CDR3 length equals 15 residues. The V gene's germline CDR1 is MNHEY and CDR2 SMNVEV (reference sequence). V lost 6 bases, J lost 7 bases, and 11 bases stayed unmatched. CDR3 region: CASSHSGTPGNEQFF. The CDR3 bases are TGTGCCAGCAGCCATAGCGGGACACCGGGAAATGAGCAGTTCTTC.

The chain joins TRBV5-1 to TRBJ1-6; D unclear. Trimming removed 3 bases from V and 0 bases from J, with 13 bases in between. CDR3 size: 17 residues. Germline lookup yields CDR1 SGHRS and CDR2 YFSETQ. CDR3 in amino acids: CASSSSSLSSYNSPLHF. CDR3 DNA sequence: TGCGCCAGCAGCTCGAGCTCTCTGAGCTCCTATAATTCACCCCTCCACTTT.

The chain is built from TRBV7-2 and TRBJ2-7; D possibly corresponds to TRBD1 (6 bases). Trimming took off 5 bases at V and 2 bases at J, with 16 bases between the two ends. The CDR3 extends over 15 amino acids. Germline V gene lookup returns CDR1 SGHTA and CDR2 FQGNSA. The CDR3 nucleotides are TGTGCCAGCAGCCCCAGGGCAACAGGGACCTACGAGCAGTACTTC. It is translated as CASSPRATGTYEQYF.

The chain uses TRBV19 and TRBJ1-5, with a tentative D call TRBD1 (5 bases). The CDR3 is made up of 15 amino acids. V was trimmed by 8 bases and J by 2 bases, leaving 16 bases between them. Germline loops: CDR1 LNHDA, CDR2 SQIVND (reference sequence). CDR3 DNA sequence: TGTGCCAGTCGGGCGATAACAGGTGGCAATCAGCCCCAGCATTTT. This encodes CASRAITGGNQPQHF.

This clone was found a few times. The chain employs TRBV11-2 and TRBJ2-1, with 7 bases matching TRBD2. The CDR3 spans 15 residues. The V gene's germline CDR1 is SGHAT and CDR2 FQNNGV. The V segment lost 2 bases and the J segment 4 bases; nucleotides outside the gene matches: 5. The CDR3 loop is CASSLSGNRYNEQFF. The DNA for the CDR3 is TGTGCCAGCAGCTTAAGCGGGAACCGATACAATGAGCAGTTCTTC.

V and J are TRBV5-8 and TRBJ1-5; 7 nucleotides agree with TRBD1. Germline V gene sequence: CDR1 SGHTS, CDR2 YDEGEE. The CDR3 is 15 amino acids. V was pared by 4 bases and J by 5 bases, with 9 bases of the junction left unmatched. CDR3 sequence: CASSPGTGQHQPQHF. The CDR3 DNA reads TGTGCCAGCAGCCCGGGTACGGGACAGCATCAGCCCCAGCATTTT.

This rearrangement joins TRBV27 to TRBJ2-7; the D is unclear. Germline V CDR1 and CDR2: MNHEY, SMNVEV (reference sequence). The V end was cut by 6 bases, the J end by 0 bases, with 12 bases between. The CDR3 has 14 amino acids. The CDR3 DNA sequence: TGTGCCAGCAGCCACCGTTGGAGCTCCTACGAGCAGTACTTC. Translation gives CASSHRWSSYEQYF.

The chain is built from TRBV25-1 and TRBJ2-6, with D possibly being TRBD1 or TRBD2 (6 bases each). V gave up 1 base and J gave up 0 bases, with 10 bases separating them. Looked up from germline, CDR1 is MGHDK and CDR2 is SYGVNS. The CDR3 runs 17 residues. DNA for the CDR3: TGTGCCAGCAGTGAATTCGGGGGACACTCTGGGGCCAACGTCCTGACTTTC. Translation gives CASSEFGGHSGANVLTF. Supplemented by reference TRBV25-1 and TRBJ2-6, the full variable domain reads EADIYQTPRYLVIGTGKKITLECSQTMGHDKMYWYQQDPGMELHLIHYSYGVNSTEKGDLSSESTVSRIRTEHFPLTLESARPSHTSQYLCASSEFGGHSGANVLTFGAGSRLTVL.

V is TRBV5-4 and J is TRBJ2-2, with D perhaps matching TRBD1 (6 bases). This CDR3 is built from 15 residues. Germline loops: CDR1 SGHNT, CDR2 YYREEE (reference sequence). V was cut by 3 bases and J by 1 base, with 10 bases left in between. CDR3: CASSSIRGNTGELFF. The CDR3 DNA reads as TGTGCCAGCAGCTCCATCAGGGGGAACACCGGGGAGCTGTTTTTT.

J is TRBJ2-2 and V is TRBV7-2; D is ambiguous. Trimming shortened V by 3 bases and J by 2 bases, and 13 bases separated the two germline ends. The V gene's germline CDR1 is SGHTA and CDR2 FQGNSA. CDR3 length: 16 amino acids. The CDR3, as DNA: TGTGCCAGCAGCTTTAGACCCCTACCTAACACCGGGGAGCTGTTTTTT. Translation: CASSFRPLPNTGELFF.

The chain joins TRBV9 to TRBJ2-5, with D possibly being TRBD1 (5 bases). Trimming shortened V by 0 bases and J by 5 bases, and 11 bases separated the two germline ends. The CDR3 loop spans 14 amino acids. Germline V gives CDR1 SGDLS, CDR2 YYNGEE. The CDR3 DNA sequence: TGTGCCAGCAGCGTAGTAGGGGCAGGCGAGACCCAGTACTTC. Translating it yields CASSVVGAGETQYF.

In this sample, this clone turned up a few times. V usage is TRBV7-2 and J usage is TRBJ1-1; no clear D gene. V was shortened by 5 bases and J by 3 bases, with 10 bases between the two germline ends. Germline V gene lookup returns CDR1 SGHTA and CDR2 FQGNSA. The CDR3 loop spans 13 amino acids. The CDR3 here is CASSTRLDTEAFF. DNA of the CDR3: TGTGCCAGCAGCACCCGTTTAGACACTGAAGCTTTCTTT. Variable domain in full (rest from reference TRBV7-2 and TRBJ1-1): GAGVSQSPSNKVTEKGKDVELRCDPISGHTALYWYRQSLGQGLEFLIYFQGNSAPDKSGLPSDRFSAERTGGSVSTLTIQRTQQEDSAVYLCASSTRLDTEAFFGQGTRLTVV.

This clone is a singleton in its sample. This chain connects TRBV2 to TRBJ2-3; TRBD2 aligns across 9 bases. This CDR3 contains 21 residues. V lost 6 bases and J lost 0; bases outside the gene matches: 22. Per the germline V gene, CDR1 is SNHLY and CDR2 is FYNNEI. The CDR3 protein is CASSREPPGLESGGSTDTQYF. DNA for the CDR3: TGTGCCAGCAGCAGAGAACCCCCGGGCCTGGAAAGCGGGGGGAGCACAGATACGCAGTATTTT.

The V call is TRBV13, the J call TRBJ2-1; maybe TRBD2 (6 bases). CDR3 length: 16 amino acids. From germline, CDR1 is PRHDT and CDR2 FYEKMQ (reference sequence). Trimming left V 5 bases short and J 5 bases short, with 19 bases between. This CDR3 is CASSPRGAGPDNEQFF. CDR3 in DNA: TGTGCCAGCAGCCCACGTGGGGCGGGGCCAGACAATGAGCAGTTCTTC.